The rows below give T cell receptor beta chains drawn from one sample of a study of CD8 T cells in ankylosing spondylitis. From the 5' RACE reads, TCRdb called clonotypes with MiXCR, one entry per CDR3 protein. The data show 150,000 to 200,000 distinct CDR3 sequences, 15% to 20% seen once. Specimen: blood, either unsorted or a sorted T cell fraction (not recorded which). Receptors originate from a male donor aged 10 to 35 with ankylosing spondylitis or in good health (not recorded which). CDR3s include the opening cysteine and the closing phenylalanine or tryptophan. Size is stated for part of the rows, as once, few or many counts, or as a class when the clone is expanded.

>TRBV12-3/TRBV12-4|TRBJ2-1|many
CASSLHPSYNEQFF
>TRBV20-1|TRBJ2-7|many
CSARDPLALSYEQYF
>TRBV12-3/TRBV12-4|TRBJ2-2|NA
CASSLGLTNTGELFF
>TRBV20-1|TRBJ2-3|many
CSAQPGLAGGHTQYF
>TRBV20-1|TRBJ2-1|NA
CSARVSGVGQFF
>TRBV27|TRBJ2-7|NA
CASSRGRRDSEQYF
>TRBV10-3|TRBJ2-1|many
CAVRQENYNEQFF
>TRBV25-1|TRBJ2-1|NA
CASTPGTGNEQFF
>TRBV7-6|TRBJ2-1|few
CASSSLKLEQFF
>TRBV5-6|TRBJ2-2|many
CASSLAAAVNGELFF
>TRBV2|TRBJ2-3|many
CASSGSSGGFTDTQYF
>TRBV7-6|TRBJ2-2|NA
CASSLQGARTGELFF
>TRBV7-8|TRBJ1-6|many
CASSKPRTVTYSPLHF
>TRBV29-1|TRBJ1-2|NA
CSVADTSYGYTF
>TRBV10-3|TRBJ1-5|many
CAIDGSGGNQPQHF
>TRBV27|TRBJ2-1|many
CASSAAGQGAYNEQFF
>TRBV20-1|TRBJ1-4|many
CSARDRDPSLFF
>TRBV29-1|TRBJ2-5|many
CSVSDRRTAQETQYF
>TRBV7-2|TRBJ2-3|once
CASSLDGSCTDTQYF
>TRBV25-1|TRBJ2-3|many
CASSDYQRSSTDTQYF
>TRBV3-1|TRBJ1-3|many
CASSRGRPISGNTIYF
>TRBV4-3|TRBJ2-4|many
CASSPWTGEKNIQYF
>TRBV24-1|TRBJ2-1|many
CATSDLTGNEQFF
>TRBV2|TRBJ1-4|many
CASKGPRAEKLFF
>TRBV27|TRBJ1-2|NA
CASKQTGTGGYTF
>TRBV4-2|TRBJ2-7|NA
CASSQAFVSSYEQYF
>TRBV7-9|TRBJ2-1|few
CASSFLRGSNEQFF
>TRBV9|TRBJ1-1|NA
CASSVDLENTEAFF
>TRBV2|TRBJ1-4|many
CARGTTTNEKLFF
>TRBV3-1|TRBJ1-4|many
CASSQGGGDEKLFF
>TRBV6-5|TRBJ2-5|many
CASSYSAGAGTQYF
>TRBV19|TRBJ1-2|NA
CASSISEGNYGYTF
>TRBV5-1|TRBJ2-5|NA
CASSTDGIETQYF
>TRBV6-5|TRBJ2-3|many
CASKGTDTDTQYF
>TRBV29-1|TRBJ1-2|NA
CSVPDRDIGYGYTF
>TRBV3-1|TRBJ2-1|many
CASSRVGEQFF
>TRBV11-2|TRBJ2-2|many
CASSLRGSLAANTGELFF
>TRBV2|TRBJ2-1|many
CASSEAAGKEQFF
>TRBV11-3|TRBJ2-4|many
CASSSRQGNIQYF
>TRBV6-5|TRBJ2-3|many
CASSYSLAGRTDTQYF
>TRBV29-1|TRBJ2-1|many
CSVEWVFPSYNEQFF
>TRBV6-5|TRBJ1-2|many
CASSNTPTGDYGYTF
>TRBV4-1|TRBJ2-5|many
CASSGVSGSWRETQYF
>TRBV7-3|TRBJ2-7|NA
CASSLTPPAGGSYEQYF
>TRBV10-3|TRBJ1-1|NA
CATDRGDGDTEAFF
>TRBV12-3/TRBV12-4|TRBJ2-1|many
CASSYLGTGAVGEQFF
>TRBV7-9|TRBJ2-3|many
CASSSQGTLTTNTQYF
>TRBV7-6|TRBJ2-3|many
CASRGSSGSTDTQYF